This TCR beta chain was recorded in a study of blood T cell repertoires in COVID-19. Study-level information: The United States, Italy and Spain supplied acute and convalescent COVID-19 samples. T cells, B-cell-depleted T cells, or PBMCs supplied cDNA or gDNA.

In the original analysis: Reference gene primers were amplified, and this amplification served to estimate nucleated cell counts. The data were produced by immunoSEQ multiplex PCR, yet TCRdb's version contains in-frame clones alone and is incomplete. V and J calls and clone size are as listed in that table; D and trimming were resolved from the DNA. The profile shows roughly 68,000 clones, 79% of them singletons. Trimming removed 6 bases from V and 1 base from J; junction bases left unmatched: 12. This CDR3 is 17 amino acids long. CDR1 and CDR2 from the germline V gene are SNHLY and FYNNEI. The specimen was peripheral blood. This sequence originates from a woman in her fifties or sixties with acute or convalescent COVID-19. The rearrangement links TRBV2 to TRBJ2-5; 9 bases are a match to TRBD1. The CDR3 region has the DNA TGTGCCAGCAGCCGGGACAGGGTCCTTTCGGGCCAAGAGACCCAGTACTTC. Protein product: CASSRDRVLSGQETQYF.